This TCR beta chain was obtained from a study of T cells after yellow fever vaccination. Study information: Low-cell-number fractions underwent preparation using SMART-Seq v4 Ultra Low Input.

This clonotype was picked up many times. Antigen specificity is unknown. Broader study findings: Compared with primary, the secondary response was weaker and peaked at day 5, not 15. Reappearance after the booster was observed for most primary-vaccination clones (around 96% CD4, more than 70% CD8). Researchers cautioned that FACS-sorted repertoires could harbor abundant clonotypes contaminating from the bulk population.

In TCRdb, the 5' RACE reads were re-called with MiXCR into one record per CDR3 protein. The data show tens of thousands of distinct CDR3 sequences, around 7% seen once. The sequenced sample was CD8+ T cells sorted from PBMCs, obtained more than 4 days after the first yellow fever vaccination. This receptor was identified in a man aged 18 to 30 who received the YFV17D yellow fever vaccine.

The chain's CDR3 is CASSLGRDSYGYTF. The CDR3 region has the DNA TGTGCCAGCAGTTTGGGCAGGGACTCCTATGGCTACACCTTC. The gene calls are TRBV27 and TRBJ1-2; TRBD1 might be the D (5 bases). This CDR3 is built from 14 residues. Trimming removed 3 bases at V and 4 bases at J, with 12 bases between. CDR1 is MNHEY, CDR2 SMNVEV, per germline (reference sequence).